Presented here are 30 T cell receptor beta chains from one specimen sequenced in a study of molecular identifiers for immune sequencing clone quantification. Using its own MiXCR run on the PCR reads, TCRdb lists one record per CDR3 protein. The sample lists around 470,000 distinct CDR3 sequences; about 26% were seen once. Sequencing input: naive CD8+ T cells from blood, with Jurkat cell RNA spiked in. The subset here: FACS-sorted CD8+CD4-CCR7+CD45RA+ naive T cells. The source is a human donor in good health. Some libraries in this study had Jurkat cell RNA spiked in.

CDR3 protein: CASSSIQGIAEAFF. DNA for the CDR3: TGTGCCAGCAGTTCAATACAGGGTATAGCTGAAGCTTTCTTT. This chain uses TRBV6-5 with TRBJ1-1, with D possibly TRBD1 on 6 matching bases. In germline, CDR1 is MNHEY, CDR2 SVGAGI. The CDR3 is 14 residues long. Trimming removed 4 bases from V and 6 bases from J, with 15 bases in between.

Many counts were recorded for this clonotype. The chain carries TRBV29-1 and TRBJ2-7, with 8 bases fitting TRBD2. The germline V gene encodes CDR1 SQVTM and CDR2 ANQGSEA. With 6 bases clipped from V and 4 bases from J, the junction kept 11 bases outside the gene matches. The CDR3 runs to 14 residues. The CDR3 region is CSVGRGAPVYEQYF. The CDR3 DNA is TGCAGCGTCGGGAGGGGAGCCCCTGTATACGAGCAGTACTTC.

This clonotype was seen at least ten times. The chain couples TRBV14 to TRBJ2-7, with D possibly being TRBD1 (5 bases). CDR1 SGHDN and CDR2 FVKESK come from the germline V gene. This CDR3 has 17 residues. Trimming left V 1 base short and J 0 bases short, with 16 bases between. The CDR3 loop is CASSQGDRTPSSYEQYF. The CDR3 DNA follows: TGTGCCAGCAGCCAAGGTGATCGGACACCAAGCTCCTACGAGCAGTACTTC.

The V and J genes are TRBV19 and TRBJ2-3, with 12 bases that match TRBD2. Germline V CDR1 and CDR2: LNHDA, SQIVND (reference sequence). The CDR3 contains 17 residues. The J segment lost 5 bases and the V segment lost 3 bases, leaving 9 bases of the junction unmatched. CDR3 in DNA: TGTGCCAGTAGTATTATCCGACTAGCGGGAGATGGAGATACGCAGTATTTT. Translating it yields CASSIIRLAGDGDTQYF.

This clonotype showed up many times. The genes are TRBV27 and TRBJ1-1; the D is unclear. Trimming stripped 5 bases from V and 5 bases from J, with 18 bases between. The CDR3 length is 15 residues. Germline assignment: CDR1 MNHEY and CDR2 SMNVEV (reference sequence). This CDR3 reads CASSPDDPGWTEAFF. In DNA form, the CDR3 reads TGTGCCAGCAGTCCTGACGATCCGGGTTGGACTGAAGCTTTCTTT.

The chain joins TRBV5-3 to TRBJ2-1; D may be TRBD2 (5 bases). TRBV5-3 is marked as an open reading frame, function uncertain. Trimming took 8 bases from V and 9 from J, leaving 15 bases between them. The CDR3 has 12 amino acids. The CDR3 DNA sequence: TGTGCCAGCAGCGGCGACCCCAGTGAGCAGTTCTTC. It translates to CASSGDPSEQFF.

A remark on this clonotype: A much larger clone lies a single base off, so this may be a read error. The chain employs TRBV5-1 and TRBJ1-1; D might be TRBD1 (6 bases). V lost 3 bases to trimming and J lost 7 bases, with 16 bases between them. Germline CDR1 SGHRS, CDR2 YFSETQ. There are 14 residues in the CDR3. The CDR3 protein is CASSSSTGWIEAFF. The CDR3 coding sequence is TGCGCCAGCAGCTCCAGTACAGGGTGGATTGAAGCTTTCTTT.

V usage is TRBV10-1 and J usage is TRBJ2-3; 8 bases agree with TRBD1. The length of the CDR3 is 14 residues. Germline assignment: CDR1 WNHNN and CDR2 SYGVQD (reference sequence). The V gene end was trimmed by 6 bases and the J gene end by 8 bases; junction bases not matched to a gene: 10. The CDR3 here is CASSHRGIPATQYF. In nucleotides, the CDR3 is TGCGCCAGCAGCCACAGGGGGATCCCAGCTACGCAGTATTTT.

This clonotype has more than one count but fewer than ten. This chain connects TRBV28 to TRBJ2-2; 7 bases agree with TRBD1. Trimming at V came to 7 bases and at J to 3 bases, leaving 8 bases not matched to a gene. CDR1 and CDR2 (germline): MDHEN, SYDVKM. The length of the CDR3 is 15 residues. CDR3 protein: CASTTYTGDTGELFF. The CDR3 region has the DNA TGTGCCAGCACTACTTATACAGGGGACACCGGGGAGCTGTTTTTT.

This rearrangement joins TRBV4-3 to TRBJ1-2; TRBD1 is a possible D gene (6 bases). The CDR3 spans 15 residues. V lost 1 base and J lost 3, with 12 bases in between. The germline gives CDR1 LGHNA, CDR2 YSLEER. In DNA form, the CDR3 reads TGCGCCAGCAGCCAAGCTAACAGGGAAGACTATGGCTACACCTTC. Encoded protein: CASSQANREDYGYTF.

Comment on this clonotype: The CDR3 end shows no conserved phenylalanine or tryptophan, and so a read error is likely. This CDR3 reads CASTDPRTSGRDDEQYL. The CDR3 region has the DNA TGTGCCAGCACCGACCCCCGCACTAGCGGGAGGGATGACGAGCAGTACTTA. J is TRBJ2-7 and V is TRBV6-2 or TRBV6-3, with TRBD2 matching 13 bases. CDR1 MNHEY and CDR2 SVGEGT come from the germline V gene. The CDR3 runs 17 residues. After removal of 7 bases from V and 5 bases from J, the junction contained 14 bases not matched to a gene.

The chain links TRBV19 to TRBJ2-7; 10 positions agree with TRBD1. Germline V lookup: CDR1 LNHDA, CDR2 SQIVND (reference sequence). CDR3 length: 13 residues. The trim removed 6 bases at V and 6 bases at J, leaving 5 bases unmatched. In DNA form, the CDR3 reads TGTGCCAGTAGAGGGACAGGGGCATCCGAGCAGTACTTC. Translated: CASRGTGASEQYF.

This clonotype appeared many times. The chain employs TRBV19 and TRBJ1-5; possible D gene TRBD1, 5 bases. V dropped 6 bases and J dropped 15 bases, with 27 bases sitting between them. Germline V gene data show CDR1 as LNHDA and CDR2 as SQIVND (reference sequence). The CDR3 contains 15 residues. DNA for the CDR3: TGTGCCAGTAGCGAAAGGGACGGACGATCAGTCGGTACGCATTTT. Translated: CASSERDGRSVGTHF. The full variable domain, with the rest looked up from reference TRBV19 and TRBJ1-5, is DGGITQSPKYLFRKEGQNVTLSCEQNLNHDAMYWYRQDPGQGLRLIYYSQIVNDFQKGDIAEGYSVSREKKESFPLTVTSAQKNPTAFYLCASSERDGRSVGTHFGDGTRLSIL.

As regards this clonotype: Since a much larger clone is just one base distant, this may be a read error. The rearrangement uses TRBV4-1 and TRBJ2-3; a possible D gene is TRBD1 (6 bases). The CDR3 runs to 14 residues. Germline lookup yields CDR1 MGHRA and CDR2 YSYEKL. The CDR3 sequence is CASTQGPGADTQYF. The CDR3, as DNA: TGCGCCAGCACCCAAGGTCCAGGGGCAGATACGCAGTATTTT.

Note on this clonotype: In this CDR3 the conserved last residue, phenylalanine or tryptophan, is missing, so a read error is likely. V is TRBV5-5 and J is TRBJ1-5; D gene ambiguous. Germline V lookup: CDR1 SGHKS, CDR2 YYEKEE (reference sequence). The CDR3 has 14 amino acids. Deletions cut 0 bases from V and 1 base from J, with 5 bases between. In DNA form, the CDR3 reads TGTGCCAGCAGCTTGGTTTGGAGCAATCAGCCCCAGCATCTT. Translation: CASSLVWSNQPQHL.

The genes are TRBV27 and TRBJ2-1; the D gene is possibly TRBD2 (6 bases). Germline V gene lookup returns CDR1 MNHEY and CDR2 SMNVEV (reference sequence). Trimming removed 3 bases at V and 4 bases at J, with 13 bases between. CDR3 length equals 15 residues. CDR3 sequence: CASSFGTGAYNEQFF. Written as DNA, the CDR3 is TGTGCCAGCAGTTTTGGGACGGGAGCTTACAATGAGCAGTTCTTC.

The rearrangement uses TRBV20-1 and TRBJ2-7; 8 bases align to TRBD2. Per germline, CDR1 DFQATT and CDR2 SNEGSKA (reference sequence). V lost 0 bases to trimming and J lost 4 bases; unmatched junction nucleotides: 5. The CDR3 has 14 amino acids. This CDR3 is CSARDLAGGYEQYF. The CDR3 DNA sequence: TGCAGTGCTAGAGATTTGGCGGGAGGTTACGAGCAGTACTTC.

This clonotype was seen a few times. The chain uses TRBV11-2 and TRBJ2-3; 7 bases line up with TRBD2. The CDR3 is 15 amino acids. Germline values: CDR1 SGHAT, CDR2 FQNNGV. J was trimmed by 10 bases and V by 4 bases; bases with no gene match: 14. The CDR3 nucleotides read TGTGCCAGCAGCTCCTTCGCTCCAGACCGGGGGGCGCAGTATTTT. This encodes CASSSFAPDRGAQYF.

Remarks on this clonotype: One junction end disagrees with the germline gene, perhaps due to a read error. The V call is TRBV27, the J call TRBJ1-1, with D perhaps TRBD1 (6 bases). The CDR3 consists of 15 residues. Per germline, CDR1 MNHEY and CDR2 SMNVEV (reference sequence). The CDR3 is CASSWGAFGTTEALF. CDR3 sequence (DNA): TGTGCCAGCAGTTGGGGGGCCTTTGGAACGACTGAAGCTTTATTT.

The chain links TRBV7-2 to TRBJ2-1; D tentatively fits TRBD1 or TRBD2 (5 bases each). CDR1 and CDR2 (germline): SGHTA, FQGNSA. The CDR3 consists of 18 residues. V was clipped by 4 bases and J by 4 bases, with 23 bases between them. Here the CDR3 DNA reads TGTGCCAGCAGCTATGACTTAAGGGGACCTCACCCTTACAATGAGCAGTTCTTC. This sequence encodes CASSYDLRGPHPYNEQFF.

This clonotype was detected ten times or more. V and J are TRBV6-2 or TRBV6-3 and TRBJ2-3; D ambiguous. The V gene's germline CDR1 is MNHEY and CDR2 SVGEGT. The CDR3 loop spans 12 amino acids. V was shortened by 1 base and J by 4 bases, with 3 bases between the two germline ends. The CDR3 reads CASSYYSDTQYF. In nucleotides, the CDR3 is TGTGCCAGCAGTTACTACTCAGATACGCAGTATTTT.

Concerning this clonotype: The junction and the germline gene differ at one end; a read error may be behind it. J is TRBJ2-7 and V is TRBV4-3; the D gene is possibly TRBD1 (5 bases). CDR1 and CDR2 (germline): LGHNA, YSLEER. The CDR3 sequence is 14 residues long. CDR3 residues: CARSQGVWTYEQYF. DNA for the CDR3: TGCGCCCGCAGCCAAGGGGTCTGGACCTACGAGCAGTACTTC.

This clonotype was observed a handful of times. The chain carries TRBV3-1 and TRBJ2-3; no definite D call. Between the trimmed V and J ends, which lost 0 bases and 0 bases, there was a span of 16 bases. The CDR3 is 18 amino acids. CDR1 is LGHDT, CDR2 YNNKEL, per germline (reference sequence). The CDR3 DNA follows: TGTGCCAGCAGCCAAGATACGAGTTTTTTAACTAGCACAGATACGCAGTATTTT. Translated, it gives CASSQDTSFLTSTDTQYF.

In this sample, this clonotype turned up many times. This chain connects TRBV29-1 to TRBJ2-7; maybe TRBD2 (6 bases). CDR3 length: 13 amino acids. The germline gives CDR1 SQVTM, CDR2 ANQGSEA. Trimming took off 7 bases at V and 3 bases at J, with 16 bases between the two ends. CDR3: CSAAGGPLYEQYF. The CDR3 region has the DNA TGCAGCGCCGCTGGAGGGCCCCTCTACGAGCAGTACTTC.

The chain has TRBV4-3 and TRBJ1-2; D is ambiguous. V lost 0 bases and J 0 bases, leaving 17 bases between the germline ends. The CDR3 runs 18 residues. Germline lookup yields CDR1 LGHNA and CDR2 YSLEER. As DNA, the CDR3 is TGCGCCAGCAGCCAAGATGCCCTCACGGGTACTACTAACTATGGCTACACCTTC. This sequence encodes CASSQDALTGTTNYGYTF.

This clonotype was observed a handful of times. The V gene is TRBV11-2, the J gene TRBJ2-1, with 7 bases matching TRBD2. V lost 0 bases and J lost 6; bases outside the gene matches: 5. Germline CDR1 SGHAT, CDR2 FQNNGV. This CDR3 has 15 residues. DNA of the CDR3: TGTGCCAGCAGCTTAGAGGCGGGAGCGGGCAATGAGCAGTTCTTC. Its translation is CASSLEAGAGNEQFF. Full variable domain (rest looked up from reference TRBV11-2 and TRBJ2-1): EAGVAQSPRYKIIEKRQSVAFWCNPISGHATLYWYQQILGQGPKLLIQFQNNGVVDDSQLPKDRFSAERLKGVDSTLKIQPAKLEDSAVYLCASSLEAGAGNEQFFGPGTRLTVL.

The V and J genes are TRBV12-3 or TRBV12-4 and TRBJ2-7; no reliable D call. This CDR3 contains 14 residues. V lost 3 bases to trimming and J lost 2 bases, with 11 bases between them. Written as DNA, the CDR3 is TGTGCCAGCAGTTTTCGCGACCCGACCTACGAGCAGTACTTC. Translation gives CASSFRDPTYEQYF.

This clonotype was seen once. This may be a read error: a much more frequent sequence differs by one nucleotide. The conserved phenylalanine or tryptophan is not found at the CDR3 terminus, so this likely reflects a read error. In nucleotides, the CDR3 is TGCGCCAGCAGCCAAGATGCGTCGAGATTGAATGAGCAGTTCTAC. It yields the protein CASSQDASRLNEQFY. The chain is built from TRBV4-3 and TRBJ2-1; no clear D. Per the germline V gene, CDR1 is LGHNA and CDR2 is YSLEER. The CDR3 is made up of 15 amino acids. Trimming removed 0 bases at V and 7 bases at J, with 13 bases between.

There are a few counts of this clonotype. V gene TRBV20-1 combines with J gene TRBJ2-7; D not resolved. CDR1 DFQATT and CDR2 SNEGSKA come from the germline V gene (reference sequence). This CDR3 contains 13 residues. Trimming left V 1 base short and J 2 bases short, with 9 bases between. CDR3 coding DNA: TGCAGTGCTAGAGTGTTAGGGACCTACGAGCAGTACTTC. This codes for CSARVLGTYEQYF.

The V call is TRBV29-1, the J call TRBJ1-5; 7 bases agree with TRBD1. Germline trimming cut 5 bases from V and 0 bases from J; bases unmatched to any gene: 4. Per germline, CDR1 SQVTM and CDR2 ANQGSEA. The CDR3 consists of 14 residues. The CDR3 nucleotides are TGCAGCGTTCCCACAGGGGATAGCAATCAGCCCCAGCATTTT. Protein product: CSVPTGDSNQPQHF. Complete variable domain (other parts from reference TRBV29-1 and TRBJ1-5): SAVISQKPSRDICQRGTSLTIQCQVDSQVTMMFWYRQQPGQSLTLIATANQGSEATYESGFVIDKFPISRPNLTFSTLTVSNMSPEDSSIYLCSVPTGDSNQPQHFGDGTRLSIL.